The source of this TCR beta chain is a study of control samples from healthy donors and cancer patients. Profiling relied on immunoSEQ multiplex PCR, and the TCRdb table lists in-frame clones only, not all of them. The data contain roughly 130,000 clones, 90% of them singletons. The CDR3 runs to 12 residues. Per germline, CDR1 SGHNT and CDR2 YYREEE (reference sequence). V was cut by 0 bases and J by 3 bases, with 1 base left in between. V is TRBV5-4 and J is TRBJ2-1, with unresolved D. The clonotype comes from a man younger than 35 in good health. The source material was blood. The CDR3 loop is CASSLDYNEQFF. In DNA, the CDR3 is TGTGCCAGCAGCTTGGACTACAATGAGCAGTTCTTC.